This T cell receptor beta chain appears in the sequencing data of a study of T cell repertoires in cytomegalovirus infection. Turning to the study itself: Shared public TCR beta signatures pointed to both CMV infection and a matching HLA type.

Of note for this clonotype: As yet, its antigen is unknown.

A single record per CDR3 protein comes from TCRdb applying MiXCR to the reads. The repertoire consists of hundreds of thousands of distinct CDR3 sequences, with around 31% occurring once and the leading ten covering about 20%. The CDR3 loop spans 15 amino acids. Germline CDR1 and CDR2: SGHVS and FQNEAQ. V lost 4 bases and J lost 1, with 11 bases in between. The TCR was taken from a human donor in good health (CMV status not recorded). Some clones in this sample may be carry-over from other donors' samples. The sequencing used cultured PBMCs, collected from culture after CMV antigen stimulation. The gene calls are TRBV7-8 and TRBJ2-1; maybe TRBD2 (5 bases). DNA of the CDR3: TGTGCCAGCAGCTCCCGTAGCGCATCCTACAATGAGCAGTTCTTC. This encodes CASSSRSASYNEQFF.